The 11 T cell receptor beta chains below come from one sample, sequenced in a study of blood T cell repertoires in COVID-19 (dated by TCRdb to 2018 to 2021). The library was generated by the immunoSEQ multiplex PCR assay. TCRdb provides this immuneACCESS table in a form limited to in-frame rearrangements. Some clones are lacking; in checked studies, under half of them reflect an unresolved V gene, and why the rest are absent is not known. In this sample the table shows 200,000 or so clones, roughly 84% of which occur a single time. The leading ten clones occupy more than 2.5% of the sample. The sequenced sample was peripheral blood. These TCRs come from a woman aged 30 to 39 who had recovered from COVID-19.

This chain joins TRBV7-3 and TRBJ2-3; D is undetermined. The CDR3 covers 12 residues. V was trimmed by 8 bases and J by 1 base, leaving 7 bases between them. Germline V lookup: CDR1 SGHTA, CDR2 FQGTGA. CDR3 protein: CASSEGTDTQYF. The CDR3 nucleotides read TGTGCCAGCTCAGAGGGCACAGATACGCAGTATTTT.

The chain has TRBV6-5 and TRBJ1-2, with 7 bases fitting TRBD1. CDR1 MNHEY and CDR2 SVGAGI come from the germline V gene. V was pared by 2 bases and J by 7 bases, with 4 bases of the junction left unmatched. The CDR3 loop spans 13 amino acids. The DNA of the CDR3 is TGTGCCAGCAGTTACAAGGGGGCTGGTGGCTACACCTTC. Its protein is CASSYKGAGGYTF.

The genes are TRBV27 and TRBJ2-3; 10 bases line up with TRBD2. The germline V gene encodes CDR1 MNHEY and CDR2 SMNVEV (reference sequence). The J segment lost 2 bases and the V segment lost 5 bases, leaving 16 bases of the junction unmatched. The CDR3 sequence is 19 residues long. The CDR3 here is CASSPTPGTSAEVTDTQYF. The DNA of the CDR3 is TGTGCCAGCAGTCCAACCCCCGGGACTAGCGCCGAGGTCACAGATACGCAGTATTTT.

This clone was seen only a few times. The rearrangement links TRBV4-2 to TRBJ2-3, with 8 nucleotides matching TRBD2. Germline V gene lookup returns CDR1 LGHNA and CDR2 YNFKEQ. Unmatched junction bases numbered 13, after V lost 4 bases and J lost 4 bases. This CDR3 is built from 17 residues. CDR3 in amino acids: CASSLTGGTSGADTQYF. The CDR3, as DNA: TGTGCCAGCAGCCTCACGGGGGGGACCTCGGGGGCAGATACGCAGTATTTT.

The CDR3 bases are TGTGCCAGCCTCCTGGGGTCTAGCGGGCGGAATGAGCAGTTCTTC. This translates into CASLLGSSGRNEQFF. The chain joins TRBV7-9 to TRBJ2-1, with 8 positions matching TRBD2. The CDR3 has 15 residues. Trimming at V came to 8 bases and at J to 7 bases, leaving 13 bases not matched to a gene. CDR1 and CDR2 from the germline V gene are SEHNR and FQNEAQ (reference sequence).

This clone appeared a single time. The CDR3, as DNA: TGCAGTGCTAGTCCAGCGGGAGACCAAGAGACCCAGTACTTC. It is translated as CSASPAGDQETQYF. The chain uses TRBV20-1 and TRBJ2-5; 8 bases align to TRBD2. The CDR3 contains 14 residues. Germline V CDR1 and CDR2: DFQATT, SNEGSKA (reference sequence). V shed 3 bases, J shed 0 bases, and the junction held 3 bases outside the gene matches.

By share, this clone counts as medium-sized. The CDR3 coding sequence is TGTGCCTGGAGTGTAACCCAAGCGATCCAGAGTGAAAAACTGTTTTTT. Encoded protein: CAWSVTQAIQSEKLFF. This chain uses TRBV30 with TRBJ1-4, with D uncertain. CDR1 GTSNPN and CDR2 SVGIG come from the germline V gene (reference sequence). The V end was cut by 0 bases, the J end by 7 bases, with 18 bases between. The CDR3 spans 16 residues.

V usage is TRBV28 and J usage is TRBJ2-7; 7 bases agree with TRBD2. The length of the CDR3 is 14 residues. Looked up from germline, CDR1 is MDHEN and CDR2 is SYDVKM. V lost 5 bases, J lost 4 bases, and 8 bases stayed unmatched. CDR3 loop: CASSTSRTRYEQYF. CDR3 nucleotide sequence: TGTGCCAGCAGTACATCAAGGACTAGATACGAGCAGTACTTC.

V gene TRBV5-1 combines with J gene TRBJ2-5, with 7 bases identical to TRBD2. There are 15 residues in the CDR3. CDR1 SGHRS and CDR2 YFSETQ come from the germline V gene. The V gene end was trimmed by 1 base and the J gene end by 2 bases; junction bases not matched to a gene: 5. This CDR3 reads CASSLSGRTQETQYF. CDR3 nucleotides: TGCGCCAGCAGCTTGTCCGGGAGGACACAAGAGACCCAGTACTTC.

The chain has TRBV7-2 and TRBJ2-1, with TRBD2 identical over 9 bases. The germline gives CDR1 SGHTA, CDR2 FQGNSA. V lost 1 base, J lost 6 bases, and 4 bases stayed unmatched. The CDR3 runs 15 residues. This CDR3 reads CASSLVAGEANEQFF. The CDR3 DNA is TGTGCCAGCAGCTTAGTAGCGGGAGAAGCCAATGAGCAGTTCTTC. Full variable domain (rest looked up from reference TRBV7-2 and TRBJ2-1): GAGVSQSPSNKVTEKGKDVELRCDPISGHTALYWYRQSLGQGLEFLIYFQGNSAPDKSGLPSDRFSAERTGGSVSTLTIQRTQQEDSAVYLCASSLVAGEANEQFFGPGTRLTVL.

This sequence joins TRBV19 and TRBJ2-7, with 7 bases aligning to TRBD2. Trimming removed 2 bases from V and 7 bases from J; junction bases left unmatched: 5. Germline CDR1 LNHDA, CDR2 SQIVND (reference sequence). This CDR3 spans 13 amino acids. The CDR3 DNA is TGTGCCAGTAGTATACAGCGGGGAGGGGAGCAGTACTTC. As protein: CASSIQRGGEQYF.